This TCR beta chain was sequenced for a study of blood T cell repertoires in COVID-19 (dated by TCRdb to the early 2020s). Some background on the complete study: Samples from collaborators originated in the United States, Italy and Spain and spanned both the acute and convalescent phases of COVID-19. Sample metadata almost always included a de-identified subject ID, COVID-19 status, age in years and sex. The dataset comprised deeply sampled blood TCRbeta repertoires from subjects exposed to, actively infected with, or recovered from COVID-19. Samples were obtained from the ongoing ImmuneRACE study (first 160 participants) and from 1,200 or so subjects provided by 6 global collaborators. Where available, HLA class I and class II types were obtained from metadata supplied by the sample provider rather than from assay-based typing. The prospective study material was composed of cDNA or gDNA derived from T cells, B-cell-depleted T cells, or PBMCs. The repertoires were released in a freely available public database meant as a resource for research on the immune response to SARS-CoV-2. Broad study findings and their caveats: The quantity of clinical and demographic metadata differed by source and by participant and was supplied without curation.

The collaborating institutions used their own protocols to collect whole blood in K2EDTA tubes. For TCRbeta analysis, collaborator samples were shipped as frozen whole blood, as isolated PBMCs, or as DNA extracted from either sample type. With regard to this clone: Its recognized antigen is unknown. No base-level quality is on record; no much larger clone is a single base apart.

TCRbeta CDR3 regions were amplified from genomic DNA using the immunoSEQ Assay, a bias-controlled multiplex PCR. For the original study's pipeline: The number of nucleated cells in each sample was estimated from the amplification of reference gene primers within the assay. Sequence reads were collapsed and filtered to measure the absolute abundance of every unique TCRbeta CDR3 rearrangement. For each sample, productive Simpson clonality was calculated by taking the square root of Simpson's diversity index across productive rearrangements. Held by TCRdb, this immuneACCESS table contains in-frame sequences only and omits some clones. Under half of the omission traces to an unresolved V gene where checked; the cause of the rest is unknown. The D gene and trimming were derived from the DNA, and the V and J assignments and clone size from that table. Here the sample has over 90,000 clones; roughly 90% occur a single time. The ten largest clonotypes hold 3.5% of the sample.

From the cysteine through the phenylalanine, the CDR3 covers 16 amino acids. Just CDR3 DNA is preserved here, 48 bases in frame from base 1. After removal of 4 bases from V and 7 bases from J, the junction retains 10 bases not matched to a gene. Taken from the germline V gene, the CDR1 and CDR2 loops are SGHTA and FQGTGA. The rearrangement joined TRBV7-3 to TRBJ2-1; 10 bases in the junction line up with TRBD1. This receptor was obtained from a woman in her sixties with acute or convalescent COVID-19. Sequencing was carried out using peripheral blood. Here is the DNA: TGTGCCAGCAGCTCACTAGACAGGGGGCTTTTGAATGAGCAGTTCTTC. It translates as CASSSLDRGLLNEQFF.